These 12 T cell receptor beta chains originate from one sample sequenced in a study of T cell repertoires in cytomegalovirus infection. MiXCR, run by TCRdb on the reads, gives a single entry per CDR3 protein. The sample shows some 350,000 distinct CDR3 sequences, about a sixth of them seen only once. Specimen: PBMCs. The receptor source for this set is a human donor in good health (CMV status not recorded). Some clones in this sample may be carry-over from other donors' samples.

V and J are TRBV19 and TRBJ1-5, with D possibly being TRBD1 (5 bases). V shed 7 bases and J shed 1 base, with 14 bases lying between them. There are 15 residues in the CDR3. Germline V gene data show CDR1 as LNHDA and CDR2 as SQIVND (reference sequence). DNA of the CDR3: TGTGCCAGTACCTCCATCGGGGGGAGCAATCAGCCCCAGCATTTT. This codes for CASTSIGGSNQPQHF.

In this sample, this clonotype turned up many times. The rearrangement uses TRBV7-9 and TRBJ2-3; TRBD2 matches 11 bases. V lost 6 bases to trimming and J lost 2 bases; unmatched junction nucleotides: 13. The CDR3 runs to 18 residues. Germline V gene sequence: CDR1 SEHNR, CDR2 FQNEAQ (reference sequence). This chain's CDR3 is CASRSPGLAVWDTDTQYF. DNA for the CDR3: TGTGCCAGCAGATCACCGGGACTAGCGGTCTGGGACACAGATACGCAGTATTTT.

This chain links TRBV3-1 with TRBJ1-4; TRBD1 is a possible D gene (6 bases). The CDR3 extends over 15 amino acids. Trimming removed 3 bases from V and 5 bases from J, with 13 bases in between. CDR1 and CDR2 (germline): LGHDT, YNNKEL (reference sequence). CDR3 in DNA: TGTGCCAGCAGCCAGTGGGGGCCCCAAAATGAAAAACTGTTTTTT. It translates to CASSQWGPQNEKLFF.

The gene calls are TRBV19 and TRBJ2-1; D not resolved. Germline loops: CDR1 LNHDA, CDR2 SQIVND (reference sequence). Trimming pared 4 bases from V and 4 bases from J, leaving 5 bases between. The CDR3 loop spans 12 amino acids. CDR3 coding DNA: TGTGCCAGTAGTAGACGGTACAATGAGCAGTTCTTC. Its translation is CASSRRYNEQFF.

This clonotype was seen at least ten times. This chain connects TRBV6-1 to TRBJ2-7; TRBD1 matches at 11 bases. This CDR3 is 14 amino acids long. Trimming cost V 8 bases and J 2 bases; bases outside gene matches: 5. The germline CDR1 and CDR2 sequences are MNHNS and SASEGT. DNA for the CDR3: TGTGCCAGCGGGCGGACAGGGGGCCCCTACGAGCAGTACTTC. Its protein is CASGRTGGPYEQYF.

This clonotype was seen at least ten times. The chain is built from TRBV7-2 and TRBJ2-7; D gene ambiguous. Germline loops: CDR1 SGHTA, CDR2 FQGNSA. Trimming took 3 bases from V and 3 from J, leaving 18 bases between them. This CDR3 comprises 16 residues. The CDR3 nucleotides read TGTGCCAGCAGCTTTAGTTCTTCCCTGGGGATCTACGAGCAGTACTTC. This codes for CASSFSSSLGIYEQYF.

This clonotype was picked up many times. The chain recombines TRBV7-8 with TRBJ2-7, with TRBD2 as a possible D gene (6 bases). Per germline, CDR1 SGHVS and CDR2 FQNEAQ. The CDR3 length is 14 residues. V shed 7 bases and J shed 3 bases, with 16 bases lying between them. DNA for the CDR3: TGTGCCAGCAAGACATCAGAGGGACTCTACGAGCAGTACTTC. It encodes CASKTSEGLYEQYF.

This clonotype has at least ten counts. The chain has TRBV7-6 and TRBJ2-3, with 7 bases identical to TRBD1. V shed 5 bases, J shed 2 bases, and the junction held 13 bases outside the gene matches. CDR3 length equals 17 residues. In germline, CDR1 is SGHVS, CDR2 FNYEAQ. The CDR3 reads CASSPYLGQFDTDTQYF. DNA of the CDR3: TGTGCCAGCAGCCCGTACCTGGGACAGTTCGACACAGATACGCAGTATTTT.

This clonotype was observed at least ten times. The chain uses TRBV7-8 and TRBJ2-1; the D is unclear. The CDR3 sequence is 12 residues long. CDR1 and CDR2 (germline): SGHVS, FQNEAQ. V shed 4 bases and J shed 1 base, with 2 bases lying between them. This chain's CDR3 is CASSWSYNEQFF. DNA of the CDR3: TGTGCCAGCAGCTGGTCCTACAATGAGCAGTTCTTC. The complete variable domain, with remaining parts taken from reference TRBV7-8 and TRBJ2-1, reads GAGVSQSPRYKVAKRGQDVALRCDPISGHVSLFWYQQALGQGPEFLTYFQNEAQLDKSGLPSDRFFAERPEGSVSTLKIQRTQQEDSAVYLCASSWSYNEQFFGPGTRLTVL.

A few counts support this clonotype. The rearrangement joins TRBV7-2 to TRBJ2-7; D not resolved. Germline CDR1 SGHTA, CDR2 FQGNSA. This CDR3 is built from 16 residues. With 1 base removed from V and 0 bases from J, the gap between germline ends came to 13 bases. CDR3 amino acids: CASSLGPGRTSYEQYF. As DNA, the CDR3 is TGTGCCAGCAGCTTAGGCCCCGGACGGACCTCCTACGAGCAGTACTTC.

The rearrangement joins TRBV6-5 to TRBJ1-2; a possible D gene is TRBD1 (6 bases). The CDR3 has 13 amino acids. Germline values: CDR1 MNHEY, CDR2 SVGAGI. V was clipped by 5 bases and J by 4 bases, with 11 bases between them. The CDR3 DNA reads TGTGCCAGCAGTCCCGGGACACTCTATGGCTACACCTTC. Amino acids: CASSPGTLYGYTF.

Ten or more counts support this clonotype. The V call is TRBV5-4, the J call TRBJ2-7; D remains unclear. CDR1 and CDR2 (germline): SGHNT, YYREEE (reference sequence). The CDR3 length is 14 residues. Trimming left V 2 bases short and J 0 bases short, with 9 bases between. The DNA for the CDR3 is TGTGCCAGCAGCTTTACAAGGAGCTCCTACGAGCAGTACTTC. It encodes CASSFTRSSYEQYF.